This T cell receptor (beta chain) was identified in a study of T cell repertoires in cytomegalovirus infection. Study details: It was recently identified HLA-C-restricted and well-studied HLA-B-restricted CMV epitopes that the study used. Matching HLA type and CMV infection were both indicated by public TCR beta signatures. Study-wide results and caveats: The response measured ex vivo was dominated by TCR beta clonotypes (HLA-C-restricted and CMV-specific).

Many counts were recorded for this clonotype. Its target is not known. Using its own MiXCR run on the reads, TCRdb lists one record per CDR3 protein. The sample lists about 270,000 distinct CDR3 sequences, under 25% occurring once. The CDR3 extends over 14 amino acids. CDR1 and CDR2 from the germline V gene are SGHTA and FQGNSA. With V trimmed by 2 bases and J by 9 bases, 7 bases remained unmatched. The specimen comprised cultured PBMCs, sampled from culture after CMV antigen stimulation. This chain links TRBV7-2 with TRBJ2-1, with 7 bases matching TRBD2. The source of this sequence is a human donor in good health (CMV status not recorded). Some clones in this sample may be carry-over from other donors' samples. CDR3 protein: CASSLRGGSVEQFF. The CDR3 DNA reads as TGTGCCAGCAGCTTAAGGGGCGGGAGTGTTGAGCAGTTCTTC.